One and the same sample provided the 17 T cell receptor beta chains below, sequenced in a study of OX40 agonist ivuxolimab in advanced cancers. This table comes from immunoSEQ multiplex PCR, and its TCRdb copy is limited to in-frame clones, with some not included. The table has about 41,000 clones, 70% to 80% seen once. This specimen consisted of CD4+ or CD8+ T cells sorted from blood, obtained in a trial of the OX40 agonist ivuxolimab. Receptor source: an adult with an advanced solid tumor such as melanoma, head and neck, liver or kidney cancer.

The chain joins TRBV18 to TRBJ2-7, with TRBD2 matching 7 bases. Germline V gene data show CDR1 as KGHSH and CDR2 as LQKENI. CDR3 size: 14 residues. V lost 1 base to trimming and J lost 5 bases; unmatched junction nucleotides: 5. The CDR3 region has the DNA TGTGCCAGCTCACCACGGCGGGGGTATAACGAGCAGTACTTC. Translating gives CASSPRRGYNEQYF.

J is TRBJ2-5 and V is TRBV30; D remains ambiguous. Germline lookup yields CDR1 GTSNPN and CDR2 SVGIG (reference sequence). Between the trimmed V and J ends, which lost 4 bases and 6 bases, there was a span of 18 bases. The CDR3 loop spans 14 amino acids. In nucleotides, the CDR3 is TGTGCCTGGAATTACGCGGTGGGATTGAAGACCCAGTACTTC. Translating it yields CAWNYAVGLKTQYF.

By frequency in the sample, this clone is medium-sized (0.01 to 0.1%). CDR3 residues: CASSPGQENTEAFF. The CDR3, as DNA: TGTGCCAGCAGCCCGGGACAAGAGAACACTGAAGCTTTCTTT. V usage is TRBV5-6 and J usage is TRBJ1-1; the D gene is possibly TRBD1 (6 bases). The CDR3 totals 14 residues. Trimming shortened V by 4 bases and J by 1 base, and 11 bases separated the two germline ends. The V gene's germline CDR1 is SGHDT and CDR2 YYEEEE.

The chain joins TRBV29-1 to TRBJ2-7, with D possibly matching TRBD1 (6 bases). This CDR3 is 14 amino acids long. Per germline, CDR1 SQVTM and CDR2 ANQGSEA. Trimming took off 2 bases at V and 6 bases at J, with 17 bases between the two ends. In DNA, the CDR3 is TGCAGCGTTGAATGGGACACGGGACCCCTCGAGCAGTACTTC. This gives the protein CSVEWDTGPLEQYF.

This rearrangement joins TRBV18 to TRBJ2-5; 7 bases are shared with TRBD1. Losses at the gene ends were 3 bases for V and 4 bases for J; bases not matched to a gene: 5. CDR1 KGHSH and CDR2 LQKENI come from the germline V gene. CDR3 length equals 14 residues. CDR3 in amino acids: CASSPTGAGETQYF. CDR3 DNA: TGTGCCAGCTCACCTACAGGGGCGGGAGAGACCCAGTACTTC.

The chain links TRBV5-4 to TRBJ2-1, with a weak D call TRBD1 (6 bases). Germline V lookup: CDR1 SGHNT, CDR2 YYREEE (reference sequence). The V gene lost 0 bases and the J gene lost 12 bases, with 10 bases spanning the gap. This CDR3 contains 12 residues. For the CDR3, the DNA is TGTGCCAGCAGCTTGGCCGGGACATGGCAGTTCTTC. Translated: CASSLAGTWQFF.

This clone occurred a few times. The V and J genes are TRBV7-3 and TRBJ1-1, with a possible D match to TRBD1 (6 bases). This CDR3 region has 14 residues. Germline V gene lookup returns CDR1 SGHTA and CDR2 FQGTGA. V was cut by 5 bases and J by 3 bases, with 13 bases left in between. Here the CDR3 DNA reads TGTGCCAGCAGCCCCTTTGGGGGCGACACTGAAGCTTTCTTT. Translating it yields CASSPFGGDTEAFF. The whole variable domain, remainder taken from reference TRBV7-3 and TRBJ1-1, is GAGVSQTPSNKVTEKGKYVELRCDPISGHTALYWYRQSLGQGPEFLIYFQGTGAADDSGLPNDRFFAVRPEGSVSTLKIQRTERGDSAVYLCASSPFGGDTEAFFGQGTRLTVV.

The gene calls are TRBV7-2 and TRBJ2-2; D not resolved. CDR3 length: 14 amino acids. From germline, CDR1 is SGHTA and CDR2 FQGNSA. Trimming cost V 1 base and J 5 bases, with 8 bases left between them. The CDR3 loop is CASSLDVGTGELFF. The CDR3 nucleotides are TGTGCCAGCAGCTTAGATGTGGGGACCGGGGAGCTGTTTTTT.

J is TRBJ2-2 and V is TRBV27, with D uncertain. CDR1 MNHEY and CDR2 SMNVEV come from the germline V gene (reference sequence). CDR3 length: 14 amino acids. V was clipped by 2 bases and J by 3 bases, with 7 bases between them. CDR3 sequence: CASSLGVDTGELFF. CDR3 nucleotides: TGTGCCAGCAGTTTAGGGGTAGACACCGGGGAGCTGTTTTTT.

The rearrangement links TRBV28 to TRBJ2-7; D is possibly TRBD1 or TRBD2 (5 bases each). The ends were cut back, 0 bases at V and 6 bases at J, with 15 bases in the middle. CDR3 length: 15 amino acids. The V gene's germline CDR1 is MDHEN and CDR2 SYDVKM. CDR3 sequence (DNA): TGTGCCAGCAGTTTATGGAGGGACGTCGCGCGCGAGCAGTACTTC. It codes for CASSLWRDVAREQYF.

This rearrangement joins TRBV6-5 to TRBJ2-5; possible D gene TRBD1, 6 bases. The CDR3 covers 14 residues. The V end lost 5 bases, the J end lost 3 bases, and 13 bases lay between the germline ends. Germline V gene data show CDR1 as MNHEY and CDR2 as SVGAGI. The CDR3 bases are TGTGCCAGCAGTGAGTGGACAGTTAAAGAGACCCAGTACTTC. This codes for CASSEWTVKETQYF.

This chain joins TRBV7-2 and TRBJ1-4; 10 bases match TRBD1. The CDR3 has 15 residues. Germline CDR1 and CDR2: SGHTA and FQGNSA. The ends lost 0 bases at V and 8 bases at J; junction bases unmatched: 3. The CDR3 region is CASSLAGTGEEKLFF. The CDR3 nucleotides are TGTGCCAGCAGCTTAGCGGGGACAGGGGAGGAAAAACTGTTTTTT.

The genes are TRBV7-2 and TRBJ1-2; D uncertain. Per germline, CDR1 SGHTA and CDR2 FQGNSA. The CDR3 is 13 residues long. The germline V and J ends were trimmed by 5 bases and 7 bases, with 14 bases remaining between them. CDR3 sequence: CASSTRMGGGYTF. DNA for the CDR3: TGTGCCAGCAGCACCCGAATGGGAGGTGGCTACACCTTC.

This sequence joins TRBV18 and TRBJ2-5, with 8 bases that match TRBD1. TRBJ2-7 explains the end of the DNA better; the J call may be wrong. CDR3 length equals 14 residues. Germline CDR1 and CDR2: KGHSH and LQKENI. The CDR3 DNA reads as TGTGCCAGCTCATCCCAGACAGGGGTCTACGAGCAGTACTTC. This codes for CASSSQTGVYEQYF.

V usage is TRBV29-1 and J usage is TRBJ1-2, with TRBD1 as a possible D gene (5 bases). The CDR3 is 14 residues long. Germline lookup yields CDR1 SQVTM and CDR2 ANQGSEA. The ends were cut back, 4 bases at V and 2 bases at J, with 14 bases in the middle. Here the CDR3 reads CSVGVPGANYGYTF. CDR3 sequence (DNA): TGCAGCGTTGGGGTCCCCGGGGCCAACTATGGCTACACCTTC.

The chain joins TRBV6-5 to TRBJ1-2, with TRBD1 identical over 7 bases. The germline CDR1 and CDR2 sequences are MNHEY and SVGAGI. Trimming at V came to 0 bases and at J to 2 bases, leaving 6 bases not matched to a gene. This CDR3 has 16 amino acids. The CDR3 sequence: CASSYSDRPTNYGYTF. Here the CDR3 DNA reads TGTGCCAGCAGTTACTCGGACAGGCCGACGAACTATGGCTACACCTTC.

This chain links TRBV7-9 with TRBJ2-7; a weak D match, TRBD2 (5 bases). CDR3 length: 11 residues. Trimming stripped 5 bases from V and 5 bases from J, with 7 bases between. Germline V gives CDR1 SEHNR, CDR2 FQNEAQ (reference sequence). This CDR3 reads CASSPRDEQYF. The CDR3 DNA sequence: TGTGCCAGCAGCCCGCGGGACGAGCAGTACTTC.